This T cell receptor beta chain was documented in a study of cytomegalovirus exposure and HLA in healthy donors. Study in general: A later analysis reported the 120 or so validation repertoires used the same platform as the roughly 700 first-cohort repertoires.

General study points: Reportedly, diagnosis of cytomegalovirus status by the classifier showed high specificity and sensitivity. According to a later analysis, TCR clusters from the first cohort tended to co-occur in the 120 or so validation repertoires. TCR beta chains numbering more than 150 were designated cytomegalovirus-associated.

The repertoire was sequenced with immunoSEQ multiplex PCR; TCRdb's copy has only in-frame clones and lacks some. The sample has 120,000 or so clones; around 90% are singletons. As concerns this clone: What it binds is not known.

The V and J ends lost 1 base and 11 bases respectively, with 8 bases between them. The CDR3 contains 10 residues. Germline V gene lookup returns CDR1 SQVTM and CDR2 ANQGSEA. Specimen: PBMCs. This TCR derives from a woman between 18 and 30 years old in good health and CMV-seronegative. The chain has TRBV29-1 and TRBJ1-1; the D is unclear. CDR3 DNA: TGCAGCGTTGAAGGGGAGGGTGCTTTCTTT. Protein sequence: CSVEGEGAFF. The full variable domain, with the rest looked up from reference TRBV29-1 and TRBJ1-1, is SAVISQKPSRDICQRGTSLTIQCQVDSQVTMMFWYRQQPGQSLTLIATANQGSEATYESGFVIDKFPISRPNLTFSTLTVSNMSPEDSSIYLCSVEGEGAFFGQGTRLTVV.